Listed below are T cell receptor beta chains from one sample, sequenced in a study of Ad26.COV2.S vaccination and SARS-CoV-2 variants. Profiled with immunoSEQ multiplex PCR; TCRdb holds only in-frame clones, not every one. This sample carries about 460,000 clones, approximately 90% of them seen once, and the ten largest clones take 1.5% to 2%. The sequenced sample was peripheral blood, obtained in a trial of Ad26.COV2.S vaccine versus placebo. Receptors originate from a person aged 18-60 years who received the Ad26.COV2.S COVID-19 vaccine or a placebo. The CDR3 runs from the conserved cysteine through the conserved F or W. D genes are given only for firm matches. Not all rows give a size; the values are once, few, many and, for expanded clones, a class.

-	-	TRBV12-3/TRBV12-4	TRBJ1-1	TGTGCCAGCAGTTCCCAAGGGCTTGAAGCTTTCTTT	CASSSQGLEAFF
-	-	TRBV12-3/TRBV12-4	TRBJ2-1	TGTGCCAGCGGGGCCGTTAATGAGCAGTTCTTC	CASGAVNEQFF
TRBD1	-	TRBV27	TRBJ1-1	TGTGCCAGCAGTTTATATTACGGGACAGGGGTTACTGAAGCTTTCTTT	CASSLYYGTGVTEAFF
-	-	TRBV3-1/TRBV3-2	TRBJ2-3	TGTGCCAGCAGCGAGAGTAGCGGCACAGATACGCAGTATTTT	CASSESSGTDTQYF
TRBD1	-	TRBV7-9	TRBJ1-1	TGTGCCAGCAGCTTAAGTTCGGGACAGGGGGCAAACACTGAAGCTTTCTTT	CASSLSSGQGANTEAFF
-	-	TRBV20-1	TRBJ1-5	TGCAGTGCTAGTAGGGGACTCCAAAAAGTTGCCAATCAGCCCCAGCATTTT	CSASRGLQKVANQPQHF
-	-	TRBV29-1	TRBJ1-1	TGCAGCGTCCGGCGGGCCGGGGGGAACACTGAAGCTTTCTTT	CSVRRAGGNTEAFF
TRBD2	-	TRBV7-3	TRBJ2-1	TGTGCCAGCAGCCCCCTGAGAGCGGGGGTCTACAATGAGCAGTTCTTC	CASSPLRAGVYNEQFF
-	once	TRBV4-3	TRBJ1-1	TGCGCCAGCAGCCAAGAACCCCTCAACACTGAAGCTTTCTTT	CASSQEPLNTEAFF
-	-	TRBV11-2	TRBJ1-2	TGTGCCAGCAGCGTGGGGGGACCCTATGGCTACACCTTC	CASSVGGPYGYTF
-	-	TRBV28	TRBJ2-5	TGTGCCAGCAGATCCCTCGGCAGGGGGGACCGAGAGACCCAGTACTTC	CASRSLGRGDRETQYF
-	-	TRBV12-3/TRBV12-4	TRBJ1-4	TGTGCCAGCAGACCGGGGATTAATGAAAAACTGTTTTTT	CASRPGINEKLFF